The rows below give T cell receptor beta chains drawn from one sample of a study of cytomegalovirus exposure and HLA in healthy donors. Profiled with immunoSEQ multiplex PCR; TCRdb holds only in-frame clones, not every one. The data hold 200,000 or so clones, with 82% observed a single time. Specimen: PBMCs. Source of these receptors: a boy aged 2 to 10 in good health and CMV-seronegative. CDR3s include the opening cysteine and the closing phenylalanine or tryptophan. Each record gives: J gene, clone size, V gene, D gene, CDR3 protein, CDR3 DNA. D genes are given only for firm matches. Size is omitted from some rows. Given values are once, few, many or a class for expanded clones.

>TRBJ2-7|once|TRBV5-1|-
CASSLDGHEQYF
TGCGCCAGCAGCTTGGATGGCCACGAGCAGTACTTC
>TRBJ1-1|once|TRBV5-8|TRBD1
CASSVGTGANTEAFF
TGTGCCAGCAGCGTCGGGACAGGGGCTAACACTGAAGCTTTCTTT
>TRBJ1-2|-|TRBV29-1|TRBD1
CSVENRGPLYGYTF
TGCAGCGTTGAGAACAGGGGGCCCCTCTATGGCTACACCTTC
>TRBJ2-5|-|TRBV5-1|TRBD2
CASSPGGPGETQYF
TGCGCCAGCAGCCCGGGGGGGCCAGGAGAGACCCAGTACTTC
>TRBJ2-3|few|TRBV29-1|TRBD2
CSVDGERGSTDTQYF
TGCAGCGTTGATGGGGAGCGGGGGAGCACAGATACGCAGTATTTT
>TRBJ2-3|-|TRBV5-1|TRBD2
CASSGGGASDTQYF
TGCGCCAGCAGCGGGGGAGGGGCATCAGATACGCAGTATTTT
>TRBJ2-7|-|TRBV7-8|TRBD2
CASSPRGGGYEQYF
TGTGCCAGCAGCCCGCGGGGGGGCGGTTACGAGCAGTACTTC
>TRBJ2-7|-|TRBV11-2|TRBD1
CASSSGQGSYEQYF
TGTGCCAGCAGCTCGGGACAGGGGTCCTACGAGCAGTACTTC
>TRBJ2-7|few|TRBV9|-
CASSVSGLSYEQYF
TGTGCCAGCAGCGTATCAGGACTAAGCTACGAGCAGTACTTC
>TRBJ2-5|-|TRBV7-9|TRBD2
CASSSPRRGGYQETQYF
TGTGCCAGCAGCTCCCCAAGGCGGGGGGGCTATCAAGAGACCCAGTACTTC
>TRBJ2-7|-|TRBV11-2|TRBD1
CASSGDRGREQYF
TGTGCCAGCAGCGGGGACAGGGGGCGCGAGCAGTACTTC
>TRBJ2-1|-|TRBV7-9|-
CASNIINEQFF
TGTGCCAGCAACATAATCAATGAGCAGTTCTTC
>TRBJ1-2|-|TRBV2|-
CASTETSYRRGYTF
TGTGCCAGCACCGAGACAAGCTATCGTCGTGGCTACACCTTC
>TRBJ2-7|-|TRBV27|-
CASSLFRGVGYEQYF
TGTGCCAGCAGTTTATTCAGGGGTGTTGGGTACGAGCAGTACTTC
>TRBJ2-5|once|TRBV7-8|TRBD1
CASSNRGPRETQYF
TGTGCCAGCAGCAATAGGGGGCCCCGAGAGACCCAGTACTTC
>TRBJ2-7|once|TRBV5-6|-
CASSLVSVRTYEQYF
TGTGCCAGCAGCTTGGTTAGCGTCCGGACCTACGAGCAGTACTTC
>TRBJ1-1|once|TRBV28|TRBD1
CASSRGTGPMNTEAFF
TGTGCCAGCAGTCGGGGGACAGGGCCCATGAACACTGAAGCTTTCTTT
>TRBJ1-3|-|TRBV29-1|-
CSVGLNSGNTIYF
TGCAGCGTTGGACTGAACTCTGGAAACACCATATATTTT